The text below deals with one T cell receptor beta chain. Here immunoSEQ multiplex PCR was the method, and the copy in TCRdb shows in-frame clones only, minus some. The sample gives tens of thousands of clones, 80% to 90% of which show up once; about 8.1% is in the top ten. The sample comes from a study of blood T cell repertoires in COVID-19. V was clipped by 9 bases and J by 2 bases, with 12 bases between them. The CDR3 has 13 residues. Germline loops: CDR1 SGHNT, CDR2 YYREEE (reference sequence). Sample: peripheral blood. The V gene is TRBV5-4, the J gene TRBJ2-1, with a tentative D call TRBD2 (6 bases). This sequence was found in a man younger than 40 with acute or convalescent COVID-19. This chain's CDR3 is CATSGVTYNEQFF. In nucleotides, the CDR3 is TGTGCCACTTCGGGAGTCACCTACAATGAGCAGTTCTTC.